This TCR beta chain emerged from a study of T cells after yellow fever vaccination. Study information: Libraries from low-cell-number fractions were prepared with the SMART-Seq v4 Ultra Low Input RNA kit.

The CDR3 is 16 amino acids. V dropped 4 bases and J dropped 6 bases, with 22 bases sitting between them. Germline assignment: CDR1 MDHEN and CDR2 SYDVKM. The study's findings and limits: Clonotypes shared by both compartments, CD4 and CD8, made up a small share. Boosting was followed by the reappearance of most primary-vaccination clones (96% CD4, around 90% CD8).

By 5'RACE template switching, TCR cDNA was produced, with a universal primer site and UMIs added in the process. TCRdb analysed the 5' RACE reads with MiXCR anew, one entry per CDR3 protein. The sample lists 450,000 to 550,000 distinct CDR3 sequences; 15% to 20% were seen once. This clonotype has only a few counts. Its antigen remains unidentified. The specimen comprised PBMCs, sampled 15 days after the yellow fever booster vaccination. The chain combines TRBV28 with TRBJ2-7; D remains ambiguous. The receptor was derived from a man aged 25-45 years who received the YFV17D yellow fever vaccine. DNA for the CDR3: TGTGCCAGCAGTTACCCGGCGAGCGAACCTCCCTTCGAGCAGTACTTC. Protein sequence: CASSYPASEPPFEQYF.